This T cell receptor (beta chain) emerged from a study of cytomegalovirus exposure and HLA in healthy donors. This PCR relied on a set of 60 Vbeta primers and 13 Jbeta primers. In the study's own analysis: Some 11 million of the 80 million or so unique TCR beta chains counted in a later analysis were shared. This table comes from immunoSEQ multiplex PCR, and its TCRdb copy is limited to in-frame clones, with some not included. The V and J calls and clone size were taken over from that table, and D and trimming were inferred from the DNA. The sample holds 65,000 to 90,000 clones, about 75% seen once. Healthy bone marrow donors formed the donor group. CDR1 and CDR2 (germline): SGHRS, YFSETQ. J lost 0 bases, V lost 7 bases, and 2 bases had no gene match. The CDR3 runs to 13 residues.

The source is a man between 65 and 85 years old in good health and CMV-seronegative. The chain joins TRBV5-1 to TRBJ2-3; 7 bases are shared with TRBD1. What was sequenced was PBMCs. CDR3 loop: CASGTASTDTQYF. The CDR3 nucleotides are TGCGCCAGCGGGACAGCTAGCACAGATACGCAGTATTTT.